Listed below are T cell receptor beta chains from one sample, sequenced in a study of tumor and adjacent non-tumor tissue in lung cancer. TCRdb recomputed calls from the multiplex PCR reads with MiXCR, one row per CDR3 protein. The sample lists some 95,000 distinct CDR3 sequences, 75% to 85% occurring once. The sequenced sample consisted of distant non-tumor lung tissue. The receptors shown here come from a man between 60 and 75 years old with small cell lung cancer. CDR3s include the opening cysteine and the closing phenylalanine or tryptophan. The D gene is left open where the match is weak. Size is stated for part of the rows, as once, few or many counts, or as a class when the clone is expanded.

j_gene,abundance,d_gene,len,v_gene,CDR3aa,CDR3nt
TRBJ2-1,-,-,14,TRBV11-2,CASSRRHGDNEQCF,TGTGCCAGCAGCCGGCGTCACGGCGACAACGAGCAGTGCTTC
TRBJ2-3,-,-,12,TRBV18,CASSPRADTQYF,TGTGCCAGCTCACCGCGGGCAGATACGCAGTATTTT
TRBJ2-1,-,-,15,TRBV6-5,CASSYYVEVGNEQFF,TGTGCCAGCAGTTACTATGTGGAAGTGGGTAATGAGCAGTTCTTC
TRBJ2-3,-,-,17,TRBV7-8,CASSLGVEPANTDTQYF,TGTGCCAGCAGCTTAGGGGTGGAGCCCGCTAACACAGATACGCAGTATTTT
TRBJ2-5,once,TRBD2,16,TRBV12-5,CNSGFRLAGAQETQYF,TGTAATAGTGGTTTCAGGTTAGCGGGGGCCCAAGAGACCCAGTACTTC
TRBJ2-2,-,-,15,TRBV5-1,CASSLAVGDTGDLFF,TGCGCCAGCAGCTTGGCGGTGGGGGACACCGGGGATCTGTTTTTT
TRBJ1-2,many,-,13,TRBV6-5,CASSPPLGSGYTF,TGTGCCAGCAGCCCTCCGCTGGGTAGCGGCTACACCTTC
TRBJ1-5,few,-,13,TRBV4-1,CANSQGMSQPQHF,TGCGCCAACAGCCAGGGGATGTCTCAGCCCCAACATTTC
TRBJ2-1,-,-,16,TRBV6-1,CASTSVSGDANSEQFF,TGTGCCAGCACCAGCGTATCGGGGGACGCAAATAGTGAGCAGTTCTTC
TRBJ2-5,few,TRBD1,15,TRBV28,CASRTERGLRETQYF,TGTGCCAGCAGAACGGAGAGGGGGCTCAGAGAGACCCAGTACTTC
TRBJ2-3,-,TRBD2,17,TRBV4-2,CAGSQHLAGGLADTQYF,TGTGCCGGCAGCCAGCATCTAGCGGGAGGCCTGGCAGATACGCAGTATTTT
TRBJ1-5,-,-,18,TRBV6-5,CASSLSAMGGEGDQPQHF,TGTGCCAGCAGCCTATCGGCGATGGGAGGGGAGGGCGATCAGCCCCAGCATTTT
TRBJ2-3,-,TRBD2,14,TRBV20-1,CSTNGRSSTDTQYF,TGCAGTACTAACGGGAGGTCTAGCACGGATACGCAGTATTTT
TRBJ2-2,-,-,13,TRBV11-2,CAISLVGTGELFF,TGTGCTATCAGCTTAGTGGGCACCGGGGAGCTGTTTTTT
TRBJ2-7,-,-,12,TRBV29-1,CSAGDISYWRYF,TGCAGCGCCGGGGACATCTCCTATTGGCGGTACTTC
TRBJ2-2,-,TRBD2,14,TRBV6-1,CASRLAVDTGELFF,TGTGCTAGCAGACTAGCGGTTGACACCGGGGAACTGTTTTTT
TRBJ2-1,-,-,15,TRBV4-2,CASSQEGLVYNDQFF,TGTGCCAGCAGCCAAGAGGGCCTAGTTTACAATGACCAATTCTTC
TRBJ2-2,-,TRBD1,14,TRBV12-3/TRBV12-4,CASVDRVNTGELFF,TGTGCCAGCGTCGACAGGGTGAACACCGGGGAGCTGTTCTTT
TRBJ1-2,-,-,14,TRBV6-5,CARSQFSGINGYTF,TGTGCCAGAAGTCAATTTTCGGGCATCAATGGCTACACCTTC
TRBJ2-2,-,TRBD1,15,TRBV5-1,CANTLTGVGTGEPFF,TGCGCCAACACCCTGACAGGGGTCGGCACCGGGGAGCCGTTTTTT
TRBJ2-5,once,TRBD2,13,TRBV5-1,CANSGRSQETQYF,TGCGCCAATAGCGGGAGGAGCCAAGAGACCCAGTACTTC
TRBJ2-7,-,-,17,TRBV4-1,CASSQAMSGTNSYEQYF,TGCGCCAGCAGCCAAGCCATGAGTGGGACGAACTCCTACGAGCAATACTTC
TRBJ2-2,once,-,15,TRBV11-2,CASGLVWSNTVELFF,TGTGCCAGCGGCTTAGTGTGGTCGAACACCGTGGAGCTGTTTTTT
TRBJ2-3,-,-,13,TRBV29-1,CSVEYRGADTQYF,TGCAGCGTTGAGTACCGGGGCGCAGATACGCAGTATTTT
TRBJ2-5,once,-,17,TRBV29-1,CSVGPPVCVGLHETQYF,TGCAGCGTTGGCCCTCCTGTCTGCGTAGGGTTACATGAGACCCAGTACTTC
TRBJ2-2,-,-,15,TRBV4-1,CASSSRGVYTRELSF,TGCGCCAGCAGCAGCAGGGGGGTCTATACCAGGGAGCTGTCTTTT
TRBJ2-1,-,-,15,TRBV5-1,CANSLRQGRVDEQFF,TGCGCCAACAGCTTGAGGCAGGGAAGGGTCGATGAGCAGTTCTTC
TRBJ1-1,once,-,13,TRBV29-1,CSVMEAGWSEVFF,TGCAGCGTTATGGAAGCCGGATGGTCGGAAGTTTTCTTT
TRBJ2-3,-,TRBD2,16,TRBV5-1,CTSSFGLAGRTDTQYF,TGTACCAGCAGCTTCGGACTAGCGGGCCGCACAGATACGCAGTATTTT
TRBJ2-2,-,TRBD1,13,TRBV29-1,CSGQGAVTRELLF,TGCAGCGGACAGGGGGCAGTTACCAGGGAGCTGTTGTTT
TRBJ2-5,once,TRBD1,12,TRBV10-3,CAISEDRGSRYF,TGTGCCATCAGTGAGGACAGGGGGTCCCGTTACTTC
TRBJ1-1,-,-,16,TRBV5-1,CASSLEPWAMNTEPFF,TGCGCAAGCAGCTTGGAACCTTGGGCTATGAACACTGAACCTTTCTTT
TRBJ2-2,-,TRBD1,18,TRBV10-1,CASSEFLGQGASSGELFF,TGCGCCAGCAGTGAGTTCCTCGGACAGGGGGCATCCAGCGGGGAGCTGTTTTTT
TRBJ2-7,few,-,14,TRBV2,CASSEGGVAYEQYF,TGTGCCAGCAGTGAAGGAGGGGTAGCCTACGAGCAGTACTTC
TRBJ2-7,-,TRBD2,14,TRBV6-2/TRBV6-3,CASKAAGAPMEQCF,TGTGCCAGCAAGGCAGCGGGAGCCCCTATGGAGCAGTGCTTC
TRBJ2-5,-,-,17,TRBV12-3/TRBV12-4,CASTLTSVVLRVETQYF,TGTGCCAGCACCCTAACATCGGTCGTGTTACGGGTGGAGACCCAGTACTTC
TRBJ2-1,-,TRBD2,18,TRBV29-1,CSALQSGASGRRRNEQFF,TGTAGCGCCCTACAATCCGGGGCTAGCGGGAGAAGACGCAATGAGCAGTTCTTC
TRBJ2-3,-,-,15,TRBV11-2,CASSLGVLGTDTQYF,TGTGCCAGCAGCTTGGGTGTACTTGGTACAGATACGCAGTATTTT
TRBJ1-4,-,-,13,TRBV29-1,CSAPAPEEEKLFF,TGCAGCGCTCCGGCCCCGGAGGAGGAAAAACTGTTTTTT
TRBJ2-5,many,-,12,TRBV20-1,CSAEGGGETQYF,TGCAGTGCCGAGGGAGGGGGAGAGACCCAGTACTTC
TRBJ1-4,once,-,17,TRBV29-1,CSVEGTVPYRNGEKLFF,TGTAGCGTTGAAGGTACGGTCCCGTATAGGAATGGGGAAAAACTGTTTTTT
TRBJ2-3,-,TRBD2,17,TRBV4-1,CARSQETAGASTDMQYF,TGCGCCAGGAGCCAAGAGACGGCGGGAGCCTCCACAGATATGCAGTATTTT
TRBJ2-1,-,TRBD2,18,TRBV5-5,CASSLEGLAVDSYNEQFF,TGTGCCAGCAGCTTGGAAGGGCTAGCGGTGGACTCCTATAATGAGCAGTTCTTC
TRBJ2-1,-,-,18,TRBV6-5,CARSYSIWSLSSYNDQFF,TGTGCCAGAAGTTACTCGATTTGGTCCCTCAGCTCCTACAATGATCAGTTCTTC
TRBJ2-1,-,-,14,TRBV11-2,CAGSLEAGVNEQFF,TGTGCCGGCAGCCTAGAAGCAGGAGTGAATGAGCAGTTCTTC